One and the same sample provided the 4 T cell receptor beta chains below, sequenced in a study of CD8+ T cells in alopecia areata. Extraction of RNA preceded its reverse transcription into cDNA, which served as the sequencing template. Clones were sequenced by immunoSEQ multiplex PCR, and TCRdb holds only the in-frame ones, with some missing. The table records fewer than 150,000 clones, approximately 53% of them present only once. The sample in question was CD4+ T cells sorted from blood, obtained at week 0. The source of these receptors is a human donor with alopecia areata.

A few counts support this clone. The chain combines TRBV7-2 with TRBJ2-7; D is undetermined. There are 10 residues in the CDR3. Germline assignment: CDR1 SGHTA and CDR2 FQGNSA. V lost 8 bases to trimming and J lost 5 bases, with 7 bases between them. CDR3 sequence (DNA): TGTGCCAGCGGGTTGAACGAGCAGTACTTC. Its protein product is CASGLNEQYF.

This clone was detected only a few times. V usage is TRBV19 and J usage is TRBJ2-1, with a possible D match to TRBD2 (6 bases). The CDR3 is 15 amino acids. V lost 8 bases to trimming and J lost 1 base, with 15 bases between them. The germline V gene has CDR1 LNHDA and CDR2 SQIVND (reference sequence). For the CDR3, the DNA is TGTGCCAGTGGTCTCGGGGGTGGGTCCTACAATGAGCAGTTCTTC. Translated: CASGLGGGSYNEQFF.

This chain connects TRBV6-1 to TRBJ1-2; tentative D call: TRBD1 (6 bases). The CDR3 runs 15 residues. The V and J ends lost 0 bases and 4 bases respectively, with 12 bases between them. Germline CDR1 MNHNS, CDR2 SASEGT. CDR3 bases: TGTGCCAGCAGTGAAGCGTCAGGGGCCGGCTATGGCTACACCTTC. Translated: CASSEASGAGYGYTF.

This rearrangement joins TRBV7-2 to TRBJ2-2, with 11 nucleotides matching TRBD2. The CDR3 contains 15 residues. Germline V gene sequence: CDR1 SGHTA, CDR2 FQGNSA. Trimming took 8 bases from V and 1 from J; bases not matched to a gene: 3. The CDR3 DNA is TGTGCCAGCGGGCTAGCGGGAGGGAACACCGGGGAGCTGTTTTTT. It yields the protein CASGLAGGNTGELFF.